Each of the 6 T cell receptor beta chains below was sequenced from the same sample in a study of identical twins. One entry per CDR3 protein results from TCRdb running MiXCR on the 5' RACE reads. The sample comprises about 100,000 distinct CDR3 sequences, under 7% of which are singletons, and approximately 12% rests with the top ten. Source material: memory T cells sorted from blood. These receptors were taken from a woman in her forties or fifties in good health.

The rearrangement uses TRBV24-1 and TRBJ2-1, with a possible D match to TRBD2 (5 bases). The CDR3 is 15 residues long. V was clipped by 4 bases and J by 5 bases, with 14 bases between them. The V gene's germline CDR1 is KGHDR and CDR2 SFDVKD. In DNA, the CDR3 is TGTGCCACCAGTGACCCCCAGCGGTTCCACAATGAGCAGTTCTTC. The encoded protein is CATSDPQRFHNEQFF.

This clonotype came up many times. The chain couples TRBV5-6 to TRBJ1-6; D remains ambiguous. This CDR3 spans 12 amino acids. Germline-derived CDR1 and CDR2 are SGHDT and YYEEEE. V was shortened by 5 bases and J by 10 bases, with 10 bases between the two germline ends. The CDR3 nucleotides read TGTGCCAGCAGTCTGTACCGATCACCCCTCCACTTT. Protein: CASSLYRSPLHF.

V is TRBV3-1 and J is TRBJ1-4; D is ambiguous. Trimming stripped 4 bases from V and 7 bases from J, with 7 bases between. This CDR3 has 12 residues. The germline V gene encodes CDR1 LGHDT and CDR2 YNNKEL (reference sequence). CDR3 coding DNA: TGTGCCAGCAGCCCCCAGAGTGAAAAACTGTTTTTT. This translates into CASSPQSEKLFF.

This clonotype appeared many times. The chain is built from TRBV7-8 and TRBJ2-1; 12 positions match TRBD2. Germline V gives CDR1 SGHVS, CDR2 FQNEAQ. Trimming removed 4 bases from V and 2 bases from J; junction bases left unmatched: 3. CDR3 size: 16 residues. The CDR3 loop is CASSSGLAGTYNEQFF. CDR3 sequence (DNA): TGTGCCAGCAGCTCGGGACTAGCGGGTACCTACAATGAGCAGTTCTTC.

The chain combines TRBV7-9 with TRBJ2-3; 9 bases match TRBD1. V lost 7 bases to trimming and J lost 2 bases; unmatched junction nucleotides: 7. Per germline, CDR1 SEHNR and CDR2 FQNEAQ (reference sequence). The CDR3 is made up of 15 amino acids. CDR3 sequence: CASTTGQGFTDTQYF. The CDR3 nucleotides are TGTGCCAGCACTACGGGACAGGGTTTCACAGATACGCAGTATTTT.

There are many counts of this clonotype. The rearrangement uses TRBV11-2 and TRBJ2-3, with D possibly matching TRBD2 (6 bases). V lost 3 bases and J 1 base, leaving 14 bases between the germline ends. Germline V gene sequence: CDR1 SGHAT, CDR2 FQNNGV. This CDR3 has 16 residues. The CDR3 region is CASSFHRRAGTDTQYF. CDR3 sequence (DNA): TGTGCCAGCAGCTTCCACAGGAGGGCCGGCACAGATACGCAGTATTTT.